These 22 T cell receptor beta chains came from one sample sequenced in a study of T cell responses to AZD1222 COVID-19 vaccine (dated by TCRdb to 2020 to 2022). The time point label for this specimen denotes: baseline before first vaccination. Library construction relied on the immunoSEQ multiplex PCR assay. Entries here come from immuneACCESS through TCRdb and include only in-frame sequences with V and J called. Some clones fail to appear in such tables; in the studies checked, an unresolved V gene covers under half of the shortfall, and the cause of the remainder is unknown. This sample has some 170,000 clones in its table, and roughly nine tenths of those were observed once. The top ten hold 1.6% of the sample. The specimen comprised peripheral blood, sampled on day 0 of AZD1222 vaccination. The receptors were gathered from an adult in good health.

The chain has TRBV5-1 and TRBJ1-1; D is possibly TRBD1 (5 bases). CDR3 length: 15 amino acids. V was cut by 4 bases and J by 1 base, with 14 bases left in between. CDR1 and CDR2 (germline): SGHRS, YFSETQ. The DNA of the CDR3 is TGCGCCAGCAGCCCAGGAGCAGGGTCGAACACTGAAGCTTTCTTT. It encodes CASSPGAGSNTEAFF. Full variable domain (outside the CDR3, taken from reference TRBV5-1 and TRBJ1-1): KAGVTQTPRYLIKTRGQQVTLSCSPISGHRSVSWYQQTPGQGLQFLFEYFSETQRNKGNFPGRFSGRQFSNSRSEMNVSTLELGDSALYLCASSPGAGSNTEAFFGQGTRLTVV.

In this sample, this clone turned up a few times. The V gene is TRBV6-2 or TRBV6-3, the J gene TRBJ2-7; 8 nucleotides line up with TRBD2. From germline, CDR1 is MNHEY and CDR2 SVGEGT. V lost 5 bases to trimming and J lost 0 bases; unmatched junction nucleotides: 6. This CDR3 comprises 15 residues. CDR3 coding DNA: TGTGCCAGCAGTACCCTTAGCGGGAACTCCTACGAGCAGTACTTC. Translated: CASSTLSGNSYEQYF.

This chain connects TRBV4-1 to TRBJ2-3; TRBD2 aligns across 13 bases. The V gene's germline CDR1 is MGHRA and CDR2 YSYEKL. The junction had 2 bases not matched to a gene; V was cut back by 4 bases and J by 4 bases. The CDR3 sequence is 15 residues long. The CDR3 reads CASSRTSGRADTQYF. CDR3 sequence (DNA): TGCGCCAGCAGCCGAACTAGCGGGAGGGCAGATACGCAGTATTTT.

This sequence joins TRBV23-1 and TRBJ1-5; D is unresolved. TRBV23-1 is designated an ORF whose function remains uncertain. The CDR3 is made up of 14 amino acids. Trimming stripped 0 bases from V and 4 bases from J, with 7 bases between. The CDR3 DNA reads TGCGCCAGCAGTCAATCGTTTCGAAATCAGCCCCAGCATTTT. This encodes CASSQSFRNQPQHF.

The chain links TRBV30 to TRBJ1-2, with D perhaps matching TRBD1 (6 bases). The CDR3 totals 13 residues. Per germline, CDR1 GTSNPN and CDR2 SVGIG (reference sequence). Deletions cut 5 bases from V and 2 bases from J, with 12 bases between. CDR3: CAWVGGVNYGYTF. CDR3 in DNA: TGTGCCTGGGTAGGGGGGGTGAACTATGGCTACACCTTC.

V and J are TRBV5-1 and TRBJ1-3; no clear D gene. Germline CDR1 is SGHRS and CDR2 is YFSETQ. The V and J ends lost 3 bases and 0 bases respectively, with 10 bases between them. The CDR3 covers 15 residues. The chain's CDR3 is CASSSGGGSGNTIYF. The CDR3 region has the DNA TGCGCCAGCAGCTCCGGAGGCGGCTCTGGAAACACCATATATTTT.

The rearrangement joins TRBV9 to TRBJ2-2; D uncertain. V lost 0 bases and J 2 bases, leaving 8 bases between the germline ends. Germline values: CDR1 SGDLS, CDR2 YYNGEE. The CDR3 has 15 residues. The CDR3 nucleotides are TGTGCCAGCAGCGTAGTGGCCAGTAACACCGGGGAGCTGTTTTTT. The encoded protein is CASSVVASNTGELFF.

V usage is TRBV10-3 and J usage is TRBJ1-1, with 12 bases aligning to TRBD1. The CDR3 loop spans 16 amino acids. V was clipped by 6 bases and J by 1 base; unmatched bases: 6. Germline values: CDR1 ENHRY, CDR2 SYGVKD. CDR3 in DNA: TGTGCCATCAGCCAGGGACAGGGGGCCCAGAACACTGAAGCTTTCTTT. Protein: CAISQGQGAQNTEAFF.

CDR3 sequence: CASSQMGHGYTF. In DNA form, the CDR3 reads TGTGCCAGCAGCCAAATGGGACACGGATACACCTTC. The V gene is TRBV3-1 (or the pseudogene TRBV3-2), the J gene TRBJ1-2, with TRBD1 as a possible D gene (6 bases). V lost 2 bases and J lost 11, with 12 bases in between. The CDR3 covers 12 residues. The germline CDR1 and CDR2 sequences are LGHDT and YNNKEL (reference sequence).

The chain employs TRBV7-2 and TRBJ1-1; D is undetermined. With 1 base removed from V and 3 bases from J, the gap between germline ends came to 6 bases. CDR1 and CDR2 from the germline V gene are SGHTA and FQGNSA. This CDR3 has 13 amino acids. The CDR3 sequence: CASSLVGDTEAFF. CDR3 DNA: TGTGCCAGCAGCTTAGTTGGCGACACTGAAGCTTTCTTT.

The chain couples TRBV10-1 to TRBJ1-5; D remains ambiguous. CDR1 and CDR2 from the germline V gene are WNHNN and SYGVQD (reference sequence). V was cut by 7 bases and J by 3 bases, with 13 bases left in between. This CDR3 contains 14 residues. CDR3: CASILDGYNQPQHF. The CDR3 DNA reads TGCGCCAGCATTCTGGACGGTTACAATCAGCCCCAGCATTTT.

This chain joins TRBV7-8 and TRBJ2-2; D might be TRBD1 or TRBD2, each matching 5 bases. Germline loops: CDR1 SGHVS, CDR2 FQNEAQ. The CDR3 extends over 14 amino acids. With 3 bases removed from V and 8 bases from J, the gap between germline ends came to 13 bases. CDR3 sequence (DNA): TGTGCCAGCAGCTTGGGGGTCGGTGGTGGGGAGCTGTTTTTT. This sequence encodes CASSLGVGGGELFF.

This chain uses TRBV7-3 with TRBJ1-1; TRBD1 might be the D (6 bases). This CDR3 is 13 amino acids long. Germline values: CDR1 SGHTA, CDR2 FQGTGA. Trimming took 5 bases from V and 1 from J, leaving 8 bases between them. In nucleotides, the CDR3 is TGTGCCAGCAGCCCGACAGGGAACACTGAAGCTTTCTTT. It codes for CASSPTGNTEAFF.

This chain uses TRBV13 with TRBJ2-5; the D gene is possibly TRBD2 (7 bases). The germline CDR1 and CDR2 sequences are PRHDT and FYEKMQ (reference sequence). The CDR3 totals 14 residues. Trimming removed 8 bases from V and 5 bases from J, with 18 bases in between. CDR3 nucleotide sequence: TGTGCCAGCTCGGCAAGGGGGGGACATGAGACCCAGTACTTC. Residues: CASSARGGHETQYF.

The chain uses TRBV6-5 and TRBJ2-7; 7 bases line up with TRBD1. The CDR3 sequence is 14 residues long. J was trimmed by 5 bases and V by 7 bases; bases with no gene match: 11. The germline V gene has CDR1 MNHEY and CDR2 SVGAGI. The CDR3 protein is CASNKDRVVNEQYF. For the CDR3, the DNA is TGTGCCAGCAACAAAGACAGGGTTGTTAACGAGCAGTACTTC.

This rearrangement joins TRBV30 to TRBJ1-1; TRBD1 aligns across 7 bases. CDR1 is GTSNPN and CDR2 is SVGIG in the germline V gene (reference sequence). J was trimmed by 4 bases and V by 4 bases; bases with no gene match: 3. CDR3 length: 12 residues. Here the CDR3 DNA reads TGTGCCTGGAAAGGGGGCACCACTGAAGCTTTCTTT. Protein sequence: CAWKGGTTEAFF.

The chain couples TRBV30 to TRBJ1-5, with 9 bases aligning to TRBD1. Germline CDR1 is GTSNPN and CDR2 is SVGIG (reference sequence). J was trimmed by 3 bases and V by 5 bases; bases with no gene match: 5. The CDR3 sequence is 14 residues long. The CDR3 region is CAWADRGNNQPQHF. CDR3 nucleotides: TGTGCCTGGGCGGACAGGGGTAACAATCAGCCCCAGCATTTT.

This chain joins TRBV11-3 and TRBJ2-1; TRBD2 agrees at 8 bases. J gave up 0 bases and V 5 bases, and 3 bases lay outside the gene matches. The CDR3 totals 15 residues. Germline CDR1 SGHNT, CDR2 YENEEA. The CDR3 reads CASSRGGPSYNEQFF. The CDR3 DNA follows: TGTGCCAGCAGCCGCGGGGGGCCCTCCTACAATGAGCAGTTCTTC.

The chain has TRBV7-3 and TRBJ2-2, with 7 bases identical to TRBD1. The V gene end was trimmed by 5 bases and the J gene end by 0 bases; junction bases not matched to a gene: 3. Germline CDR1 is SGHTA and CDR2 is FQGTGA. The CDR3 has 15 residues. The chain's CDR3 is CASSPGQANTGELFF. The CDR3 region has the DNA TGTGCCAGCAGCCCCGGACAGGCGAACACCGGGGAGCTGTTTTTT.

V gene TRBV6-5 combines with J gene TRBJ1-1; no clear D gene. CDR1 and CDR2 from the germline V gene are MNHEY and SVGAGI. Trimming pared 0 bases from V and 1 base from J, leaving 9 bases between. The CDR3 extends over 15 amino acids. The CDR3 spells CASSYSREGNTEAFF. CDR3 sequence (DNA): TGTGCCAGCAGTTACTCTAGAGAAGGGAACACTGAAGCTTTCTTT.

This clone has just a few counts. The CDR3 nucleotides are TGTGCCAGCAGTTTATCGGGGCGGGGACAGGGAGGAAATTCGAACACTGAAGCTTTCTTT. Its translation is CASSLSGRGQGGNSNTEAFF. V usage is TRBV27 and J usage is TRBJ1-1, with 9 nucleotides matching TRBD1. The trim removed 0 bases at V and 1 base at J, leaving 15 bases unmatched. CDR3 size: 20 residues. From germline, CDR1 is MNHEY and CDR2 SMNVEV (reference sequence).

A remark on this clone: This sample also contains other DNA sequences that code for the same CDR3. The gene calls are TRBV6-5 and TRBJ1-5; 8 bases are a match to TRBD1. In germline, CDR1 is MNHEY, CDR2 SVGAGI. This CDR3 has 15 residues. Losses at the gene ends were 5 bases for V and 0 bases for J; bases not matched to a gene: 3. The CDR3 bases are TGTGCCAGCAGTAGTGACAGGGGTAGCAATCAGCCCCAGCATTTT. This sequence encodes CASSSDRGSNQPQHF.